There are many counts of the clone carrying this TCR beta chain. The sample belongs to a study of Graves' ophthalmopathy and Graves' hyperthyroidism. Across the whole study: Hyperthyroidism showing no ophthalmopathy within 18 months of follow-up was stable.

Researchers took RNA transcripts and amplified TCR beta CDR3 regions from them. First-round RT-PCR with HTBI primers preceded a second-round multiplex PCR. A single record per CDR3 protein comes from TCRdb applying MiXCR to the multiplex PCR reads. The sample includes approximately 540,000 distinct CDR3 sequences, about 35% of them seen just once. Unmatched junction bases numbered 6, after V lost 4 bases and J lost 0 bases. CDR1 is SGHTA and CDR2 is FQGTGA in the germline V gene. This CDR3 has 16 amino acids. The TCR sequence derives from an adult man with Graves' hyperthyroidism. The V gene is TRBV7-3, the J gene TRBJ1-5, with 7 nucleotides matching TRBD1. The source material was peripheral blood or thyroid tissue (not recorded which). CDR3 coding DNA: TGTGCCAGCAGCTCACCCGGGACAGATAGCAATCAGCCCCAGCATTTT. As protein: CASSSPGTDSNQPQHF.